The sequence of this TCR beta chain was determined in a study of T cells in Graves' hyperthyroidism and ophthalmopathy. Template material for amplifying TCR beta CDR3 regions consisted of RNA transcripts. TCR CDR3 regions were first amplified by RT-PCR with HTBI primers. TCRdb re-called the multiplex PCR reads through MiXCR, storing one row per CDR3 protein. The table shows some 370,000 distinct CDR3 sequences, with about 18% occurring only once. The CDR3 length is 15 residues. Deletions cut 1 base from V and 4 bases from J, with 12 bases between. General study findings and limits: Expanded thyroid clonotypes (above 0.001) were mostly also found in blood.

PBMCs were sourced from around 10 ml fresh peripheral blood. This clonotype was found many times. As yet, its antigen is unknown. The sequence was collected from a woman aged 30 to 39 with Graves' hyperthyroidism that later progressed to Graves' ophthalmopathy. The chain recombines TRBV12-3 or TRBV12-4 with TRBJ2-3; D might be TRBD1 or TRBD2, each matching 6 bases. Source material: blood. CDR3 protein: CASSLEGGQADTQYF. DNA for the CDR3: TGTGCCAGCAGTTTAGAAGGGGGGCAAGCAGATACGCAGTATTTT.